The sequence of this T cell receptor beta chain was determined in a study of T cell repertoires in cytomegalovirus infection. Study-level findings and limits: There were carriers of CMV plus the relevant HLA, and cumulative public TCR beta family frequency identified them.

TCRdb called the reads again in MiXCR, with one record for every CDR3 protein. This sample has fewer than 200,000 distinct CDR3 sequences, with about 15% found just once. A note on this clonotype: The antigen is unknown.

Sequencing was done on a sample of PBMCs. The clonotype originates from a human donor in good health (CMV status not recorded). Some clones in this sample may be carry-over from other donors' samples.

CDR3 nucleotide sequence: TGTGCCAGCAGTGCGGCCATGAACACTGAAGCTTTCTTT. This codes for CASSAAMNTEAFF. V and J are TRBV2 and TRBJ1-1, with D unresolved. This CDR3 region has 13 residues. The V end was cut by 4 bases, the J end by 0 bases, with 6 bases between. The germline V gene encodes CDR1 SNHLY and CDR2 FYNNEI.